The clone carrying this TCR beta chain was observed a handful of times. Its antigen is unknown. The data stem from a study of beta chain features in type 1 diabetes. Regarding the study as a whole: HLA influence on TCRB rearrangement stayed unresolved here. Among all four CD4+ subsets, Type 1 diabetes patients had TCRB CDR3s that were moderately but significantly shorter.

The sequenced template was cDNA made from the entire isolated RNA. Each sample of naive, central memory or regulatory T cells had, on average, about 3.6 million reads. Sequenced by immunoSEQ multiplex PCR; TCRdb stores in-frame clones only, minus some. The table has 150,000 to 200,000 clones, approximately 7.9% seen once. V was clipped by 2 bases and J by 10 bases, with 15 bases between them. This CDR3 is 14 amino acids long. CDR1 MNHEY and CDR2 SVGAGI come from the germline V gene. This clonotype was obtained from a man aged 18 to 30 with type 1 diabetes. Source material: central memory CD4+ T cells from blood. This rearrangement joins TRBV6-5 to TRBJ2-1; tentative D call: TRBD2 (5 bases). The CDR3 region is CASSYQSSLREQFF. The CDR3 region has the DNA TGTGCCAGCAGTTACCAGTCTAGCCTCAGGGAGCAGTTCTTC.